The T cell receptor (beta chain) described here comes from a study of human T cells and chemical hapten exposure. Whole-study findings and limits: No shift was seen in TCRs above 1 in 1000 frequency with DPC sensitization. Significantly more large CDR3 similarity clusters were formed by expanded TCRs than by controls.

This clonotype was counted between two and nine times. Its target is not known. Sample time point: pre-sensitization, week 0. As for treatment: therapeutic diphenylcyclopropenone sensitization with weekly scalp DPC. Whole blood that had not been fractionated was the source of extracted total RNA. TCRdb processed the RACE reads anew with MiXCR; each CDR3 protein has one entry. This table holds around 250,000 distinct CDR3 sequences, 8.6% found once. The CDR3 spans 15 residues. Unmatched junction bases numbered 6, after V lost 4 bases and J lost 2 bases. Germline CDR1 is MDHEN and CDR2 is SYDVKM. The chain links TRBV28 to TRBJ2-7; 9 bases line up with TRBD1. This specimen consisted of whole blood, obtained in connection with sensitization to the hapten diphenylcyclopropenone (DPC). The sequence derives from a woman aged 40 to 55 with alopecia areata. Some clones in this sample may be carry-over from other donors' samples. The CDR3: CASSYSGQGTYEQYF. Here the CDR3 DNA reads TGTGCCAGCAGTTATTCGGGACAGGGTACCTACGAGCAGTACTTC.